Presented here are 16 T cell receptor beta chains from one specimen sequenced in a study of shared clonotypes between healthy human individuals. Method: immunoSEQ multiplex PCR; TCRdb's copy keeps in-frame clones and lacks some. Among about half a million clones listed, around 75% were seen once. Sequenced sample: PBMCs. The receptors originated from a woman in her 40s in good health. Some clones in this sample may be carry-over from other donors' samples.

The V call is TRBV11-2, the J call TRBJ2-7, with D unclear. This CDR3 comprises 13 residues. Germline lookup yields CDR1 SGHAT and CDR2 FQNNGV. Trimming removed 0 bases from V and 5 bases from J, with 8 bases in between. The DNA for the CDR3 is TGTGCCAGCAGCTTAGATCAGGTCCACGAGCAGTACTTC. Its protein is CASSLDQVHEQYF.

This chain uses TRBV7-3 with TRBJ1-3; D unclear. The V gene's germline CDR1 is SGHTA and CDR2 FQGTGA. V was pared by 0 bases and J by 3 bases, with 12 bases between. This CDR3 contains 16 residues. The CDR3 spells CASSLTGVGRGNTIYF. CDR3 nucleotides: TGTGCCAGCAGCTTAACCGGGGTGGGCCGTGGAAACACCATATATTTT.

The chain carries TRBV6-6 and TRBJ2-7; a weak D match, TRBD1 (5 bases). Germline V gene lookup returns CDR1 MNHNY and CDR2 SVGAGI (reference sequence). V lost 5 bases and J lost 3, with 17 bases in between. CDR3 length equals 15 residues. Written as DNA, the CDR3 is TGTGCCAGCAGTCCGCGGACAAGGATCCTCTACGAGCAGTACTTC. The encoded protein is CASSPRTRILYEQYF.

The chain employs TRBV5-1 and TRBJ2-1, with D maybe TRBD2 (5 bases). The germline gives CDR1 SGHRS, CDR2 YFSETQ. This CDR3 region has 12 residues. Deletions cut 3 bases from V and 7 bases from J, with 8 bases between. CDR3 amino acids: CASSYAGNEQFF. CDR3 bases: TGCGCCAGCAGCTATGCGGGTAATGAGCAGTTCTTC.

Notes on this clone: A much larger clone lies a single base off, so this may be a read error. The sample carries other DNA sequences with the same CDR3. The chain couples TRBV6-5 to TRBJ1-1; no firm D call. Germline loops: CDR1 MNHEY, CDR2 SVGAGI. The CDR3 has 13 amino acids. V dropped 2 bases and J dropped 2 bases, with 6 bases sitting between them. The CDR3 coding sequence is TGTGCCAGCAGTTACGAGGGTAACACTGAAGCTTTCTTT. Its translation: CASSYEGNTEAFF.

The genes are TRBV27 and TRBJ1-5; D is unresolved. V shed 5 bases and J shed 0 bases, with 2 bases lying between them. The V gene's germline CDR1 is MNHEY and CDR2 SMNVEV (reference sequence). This CDR3 spans 12 amino acids. CDR3: CASSPSNQPQHF. The CDR3 nucleotides are TGTGCCAGCAGTCCTAGCAATCAGCCCCAGCATTTT.

The rearrangement uses TRBV6-5 and TRBJ2-1; 9 bases line up with TRBD1. J lost 2 bases, V lost 6 bases, and 5 bases had no gene match. This CDR3 is built from 15 residues. The germline V gene has CDR1 MNHEY and CDR2 SVGAGI. The CDR3 protein is CASSVGQGTYNEQFF. The CDR3 region has the DNA TGTGCCAGCAGCGTAGGACAGGGGACCTACAATGAGCAGTTCTTC.

In the case of this clone: Being one base from a much bigger clone, this may be a read error. The gene calls are TRBV4-2 and TRBJ2-5; possible D gene TRBD2, 6 bases. Trimming removed 0 bases at V and 2 bases at J, with 22 bases between. The CDR3 runs 19 residues. Germline CDR1 and CDR2: LGHNA and YNFKEQ. In DNA, the CDR3 is TGTGCCAGCAGCCAAGATCGAGGGCTAGTGGGAGGTCGGCAAGAGACCCAGTACTTC. The encoded protein is CASSQDRGLVGGRQETQYF.

The chain is built from TRBV11-2 and TRBJ2-7; 8 bases align to TRBD2. The germline V gene has CDR1 SGHAT and CDR2 FQNNGV. J lost 0 bases, V lost 5 bases, and 3 bases had no gene match. The CDR3 is made up of 14 amino acids. The CDR3, as DNA: TGTGCCAGCAGCCCCGGGACTAGCTCCTACGAGCAGTACTTC. This sequence encodes CASSPGTSSYEQYF. Full variable domain (outside the CDR3, taken from reference TRBV11-2 and TRBJ2-7): EAGVAQSPRYKIIEKRQSVAFWCNPISGHATLYWYQQILGQGPKLLIQFQNNGVVDDSQLPKDRFSAERLKGVDSTLKIQPAKLEDSAVYLCASSPGTSSYEQYFGPGTRLTVT.

CDR3 bases: TGTGCCACCAGCAGAGTAGTAGCTTCCACAGATACGCAGTATTTT. Translating it yields CATSRVVASTDTQYF. The chain recombines TRBV15 with TRBJ2-3, with D hard to call. Germline CDR1 reads LNHNV; CDR2 reads YYDKDF (reference sequence). V dropped 1 base and J dropped 2 bases, with 10 bases sitting between them. This CDR3 comprises 15 residues.

The chain is built from TRBV4-3 and TRBJ2-7; 8 bases fit TRBD2. With 4 bases clipped from V and 6 bases from J, the junction kept 8 bases outside the gene matches. The CDR3 is 14 amino acids. The germline V gene has CDR1 LGHNA and CDR2 YSLEER. CDR3 nucleotides: TGCGCCAGCAGCCCGCGACTAGCGAGACCCGAGCAGTACTTC. Translated, it gives CASSPRLARPEQYF.

The gene calls are TRBV27 and TRBJ1-5, with 8 nucleotides matching TRBD1. Germline values: CDR1 MNHEY, CDR2 SMNVEV (reference sequence). V was clipped by 4 bases and J by 1 base; unmatched bases: 12. This CDR3 region has 18 residues. The CDR3 here is CASSSGQEEWGSNQPQHF. In DNA form, the CDR3 reads TGTGCCAGCAGTTCGGGACAGGAAGAGTGGGGAAGCAATCAGCCCCAGCATTTT.

The chain is built from TRBV5-1 and TRBJ2-1; D is undetermined. This CDR3 spans 12 amino acids. Germline assignment: CDR1 SGHRS and CDR2 YFSETQ. The germline V and J ends were trimmed by 2 bases and 3 bases, with 3 bases remaining between them. The CDR3 DNA follows: TGCGCCAGCAGCTTCAACTACAATGAGCAGTTCTTC. It encodes CASSFNYNEQFF. Based on the CDR3 plus reference TRBV5-1 and TRBJ2-1, the full variable domain is KAGVTQTPRYLIKTRGQQVTLSCSPISGHRSVSWYQQTPGQGLQFLFEYFSETQRNKGNFPGRFSGRQFSNSRSEMNVSTLELGDSALYLCASSFNYNEQFFGPGTRLTVL.

The CDR3, as DNA: TGCAATGTTCAGGGCTCCTACGAGCAGTACTTC. Protein: CNVQGSYEQYF. This chain uses TRBV20-1 with TRBJ2-7; tentatively, D is TRBD1 (5 bases). The CDR3 is made up of 11 amino acids. From germline, CDR1 is DFQATT and CDR2 SNEGSKA (reference sequence).

The chain has TRBV29-1 and TRBJ2-3, with TRBD2 matching 15 bases. With 6 bases clipped from V and 4 bases from J, the junction kept 5 bases outside the gene matches. Germline V gives CDR1 SQVTM, CDR2 ANQGSEA. The CDR3 contains 15 residues. DNA for the CDR3: TGCAGCGTAACGGGACTAGCGGGAGGAGCAGATACGCAGTATTTT. Translated: CSVTGLAGGADTQYF.

The chain is built from TRBV28 and TRBJ2-1; D is possibly TRBD1 (5 bases). Germline CDR1 MDHEN, CDR2 SYDVKM. There are 17 residues in the CDR3. V lost 5 bases and J lost 0, with 17 bases in between. The CDR3, as DNA: TGTGCCAGCAGTGGCAGGGCCTACTTATACTCCTACAATGAGCAGTTCTTC. Amino acids: CASSGRAYLYSYNEQFF.